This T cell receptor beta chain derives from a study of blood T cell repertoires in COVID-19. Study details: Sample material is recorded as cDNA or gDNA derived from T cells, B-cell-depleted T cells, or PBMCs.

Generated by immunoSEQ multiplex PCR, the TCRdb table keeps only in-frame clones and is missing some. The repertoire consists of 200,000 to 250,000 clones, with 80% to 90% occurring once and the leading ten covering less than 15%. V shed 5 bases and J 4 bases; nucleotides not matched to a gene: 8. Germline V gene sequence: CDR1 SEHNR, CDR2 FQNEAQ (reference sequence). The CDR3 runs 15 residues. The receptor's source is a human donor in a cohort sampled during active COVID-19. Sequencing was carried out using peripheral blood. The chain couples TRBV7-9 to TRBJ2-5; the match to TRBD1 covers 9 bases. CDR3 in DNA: TGTGCCAGCAGCCGTCCTACAGGGGGCGCAGAGACCCAGTACTTC. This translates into CASSRPTGGAETQYF. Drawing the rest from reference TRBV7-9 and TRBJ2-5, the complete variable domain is DTGVSQNPRHKITKRGQNVTFRCDPISEHNRLYWYRQTLGQGPEFLTYFQNEAQLEKSRLLSDRFSAERPKGSFSTLEIQRTEQGDSAMYLCASSRPTGGAETQYFGPGTRLLVL.